The 31 T cell receptor beta chains listed next were all sequenced from one sample in a study of blood T cell repertoires in COVID-19. Measured with immunoSEQ multiplex PCR; TCRdb has only the in-frame clones, and not every one. The repertoire holds about 140,000 clones, with over 80% as singletons. Sequenced material: peripheral blood. Receptor source: a man aged 25-45 years with COVID-19, enrolled during active disease.

V usage is TRBV7-2 and J usage is TRBJ2-1; 10 bases are a match to TRBD2. Trimming cost V 5 bases and J 4 bases; bases outside gene matches: 11. The CDR3 consists of 17 residues. Germline-derived CDR1 and CDR2 are SGHTA and FQGNSA. CDR3 in amino acids: CASSQSGRTSGYNEQFF. CDR3 DNA: TGTGCCAGCAGCCAGAGTGGGCGGACTAGCGGTTACAATGAGCAGTTCTTC.

This chain links TRBV28 with TRBJ2-5, with unresolved D. The CDR3 has 16 amino acids. The V end was cut by 5 bases, the J end by 2 bases, with 18 bases between. Per germline, CDR1 MDHEN and CDR2 SYDVKM. CDR3 DNA sequence: TGTGCCAGCAGTCACTCGACCGGAGCTATACAAGAGACCCAGTACTTC. Translating it yields CASSHSTGAIQETQYF.

This clone was counted once. The chain couples TRBV4-1 to TRBJ1-2; 9 bases match TRBD1. This CDR3 comprises 18 residues. CDR1 MGHRA and CDR2 YSYEKL come from the germline V gene. V trimming: 1 base; J trimming: 8 bases; junction bases outside the gene matches: 17. The CDR3 sequence is CASSQVVGRRDRVLGYTF. For the CDR3, the DNA is TGCGCCAGCAGCCAAGTTGTCGGTCGAAGGGACAGGGTCTTAGGCTACACCTTC.

The rearrangement uses TRBV27 and TRBJ1-2, with D unresolved. Trimming removed 3 bases at V and 2 bases at J, with 13 bases between. CDR1 is MNHEY, CDR2 SMNVEV, per germline (reference sequence). The CDR3 is made up of 15 amino acids. CDR3 coding DNA: TGTGCCAGCAGTTTCAGTGGAGGGAAGAACTATGGCTACACCTTC. Protein product: CASSFSGGKNYGYTF.

The count of this clone is one. This chain uses TRBV6-5 with TRBJ2-7; 11 positions agree with TRBD2. Germline CDR1 MNHEY, CDR2 SVGAGI. V gave up 2 bases and J gave up 6 bases; unmatched junction bases: 9. The CDR3 consists of 16 residues. In nucleotides, the CDR3 is TGTGCCAGCAGTTACGGTTCACTAGCGGGAGTGCGCGAGCAGTACTTC. The encoded protein is CASSYGSLAGVREQYF.

The chain recombines TRBV4-3 with TRBJ1-3; D is unclear. The V and J ends lost 4 bases and 0 bases respectively, with 19 bases between them. Germline-derived CDR1 and CDR2 are LGHNA and YSLEER. The CDR3 contains 18 residues. Here the CDR3 DNA reads TGCGCCAGCAGCCCTCAACCGTTCCAGACTCCCTCTGGAAACACCATATATTTT. Protein product: CASSPQPFQTPSGNTIYF.

The genes are TRBV3-1 (or the pseudogene TRBV3-2) and TRBJ1-2; no clear D gene. This CDR3 region has 13 residues. Germline V gives CDR1 LGHDT, CDR2 YNNKEL (reference sequence). Trimming stripped 1 base from V and 5 bases from J, with 8 bases between. For the CDR3, the DNA is TGTGCCAGCAGCCAAGGGAACGGGTATGGCTACACCTTC. As protein: CASSQGNGYGYTF.

The chain joins TRBV28 to TRBJ2-7; 11 nucleotides match TRBD2. V was clipped by 7 bases and J by 2 bases; unmatched bases: 10. Germline V gives CDR1 MDHEN, CDR2 SYDVKM. The CDR3 extends over 16 amino acids. CDR3 sequence reads: CASTSPASGRPYEQYF. The CDR3 bases are TGTGCCAGCACCTCGCCCGCTAGCGGGAGGCCCTACGAGCAGTACTTC.

The chain has TRBV9 and TRBJ2-2, with 12 positions matching TRBD1. The CDR3 is 16 residues long. Germline V gives CDR1 SGDLS, CDR2 YYNGEE. J lost 3 bases, V lost 3 bases, and 3 bases had no gene match. The CDR3 is CASSGDRGRDTGELFF. As DNA, the CDR3 is TGTGCCAGCAGCGGGGACAGGGGGCGCGACACCGGGGAGCTGTTTTTT.

The chain recombines TRBV4-1 with TRBJ1-1; a possible D gene is TRBD1 (5 bases). Germline-derived CDR1 and CDR2 are MGHRA and YSYEKL. The germline V and J ends were trimmed by 3 bases and 5 bases, with 22 bases remaining between them. The CDR3 totals 17 residues. The CDR3 bases are TGCGCCAGCAGCCAGAATCACCGGGGAACCCGGGGGACTGAAGCTTTCTTT. Its translation is CASSQNHRGTRGTEAFF.

The chain has TRBV6-5 and TRBJ2-1; D not resolved. The germline gives CDR1 MNHEY, CDR2 SVGAGI. The CDR3 loop spans 13 amino acids. V lost 0 bases and J lost 7, with 7 bases in between. The CDR3 nucleotides are TGTGCCAGCAGTTACTCACGGAGAAATGAGCAGTTCTTC. Amino acids: CASSYSRRNEQFF.

The chain uses TRBV28 and TRBJ2-4; 11 nucleotides align to TRBD2. Per the germline V gene, CDR1 is MDHEN and CDR2 is SYDVKM. The CDR3 contains 16 residues. V was pared by 5 bases and J by 5 bases, with 8 bases of the junction left unmatched. CDR3 coding DNA: TGTGCCAGCAGTCTCCCCCTAGCGGGAGGACAAAACATTCAGTACTTC. This translates into CASSLPLAGGQNIQYF.

The chain links TRBV27 to TRBJ2-7, with TRBD1 identical over 8 bases. The CDR3 loop spans 15 amino acids. CDR1 and CDR2 from the germline V gene are MNHEY and SMNVEV (reference sequence). V was pared by 5 bases and J by 4 bases, with 10 bases of the junction left unmatched. CDR3 in DNA: TGTGCCAGCAGTCCGTTCAGGGGGCGTCGGTACGAGCAGTACTTC. Residues: CASSPFRGRRYEQYF.

The V gene is TRBV7-9, the J gene TRBJ1-2, with D perhaps matching TRBD1 (5 bases). There are 14 residues in the CDR3. Germline V gene data show CDR1 as SEHNR and CDR2 as FQNEAQ (reference sequence). V lost 1 base and J 8 bases, leaving 14 bases between the germline ends. DNA of the CDR3: TGTGCCAGCAGCTTAGGCAGTGGGGGGGACGGCTACACCTTC. Amino acid sequence: CASSLGSGGDGYTF.

This clone appeared a few times. J is TRBJ1-4 and V is TRBV2; D gene uncertain. Trimming stripped 6 bases from V and 8 bases from J, with 19 bases between. Germline CDR1 and CDR2: SNHLY and FYNNEI. This CDR3 is built from 15 residues. CDR3 DNA sequence: TGTGCCAGCAGCGCTACGGGTCATGTAAGCGAAAAACTGTTTTTT. It encodes CASSATGHVSEKLFF.

This rearrangement joins TRBV9 to TRBJ1-1; no firm D call. The CDR3 is 14 residues long. Germline CDR1 is SGDLS and CDR2 is YYNGEE. V was clipped by 2 bases and J by 0 bases, with 8 bases between them. CDR3 coding DNA: TGTGCCAGCAGCGTTGGCAATGTGAACACTGAAGCTTTCTTT. Translating it yields CASSVGNVNTEAFF.

Only a few counts were recorded for this clone. The chain combines TRBV19 with TRBJ1-5; 10 nucleotides line up with TRBD1. The CDR3 runs 16 residues. J gave up 6 bases and V 3 bases, and 8 bases lay outside the gene matches. Germline V gene lookup returns CDR1 LNHDA and CDR2 SQIVND (reference sequence). The CDR3 nucleotides read TGTGCCAGTAGTATCACGACTCGGACAGGGGGTCAGCCCCAGCATTTT. Translation: CASSITTRTGGQPQHF.

The V gene is TRBV4-1, the J gene TRBJ1-5; the D is unclear. V was pared by 5 bases and J by 0 bases, with 11 bases between. The CDR3 consists of 15 residues. Germline V gives CDR1 MGHRA, CDR2 YSYEKL. In DNA form, the CDR3 reads TGCGCCAGCAGCAGCGAGCCTTATAGCAATCAGCCCCAGCATTTT. It codes for CASSSEPYSNQPQHF.

The rearrangement uses TRBV25-1 and TRBJ2-5; unclear D gene. This CDR3 region has 14 residues. The germline V and J ends were trimmed by 4 bases and 3 bases, with 12 bases remaining between them. The germline gives CDR1 MGHDK, CDR2 SYGVNS. The DNA of the CDR3 is TGTGCCAGCAGTGCAAAGAAGGCGGAAGAGACCCAGTACTTC. The encoded protein is CASSAKKAEETQYF.

The J gene is TRBJ2-5, the V gene TRBV25-1; D is perhaps TRBD2 (5 bases). The CDR3 loop spans 15 amino acids. Germline loops: CDR1 MGHDK, CDR2 SYGVNS. V was shortened by 7 bases and J by 5 bases, with 20 bases between the two germline ends. The CDR3 sequence: CASIRGEGLGETQYF. CDR3 in DNA: TGTGCCAGCATTCGTGGCGAGGGCCTTGGGGAGACCCAGTACTTC. The variable domain in full, with the rest retrieved from reference TRBV25-1 and TRBJ2-5, is EADIYQTPRYLVIGTGKKITLECSQTMGHDKMYWYQQDPGMELHLIHYSYGVNSTEKGDLSSESTVSRIRTEHFPLTLESARPSHTSQYLCASIRGEGLGETQYFGPGTRLLVL.

V usage is TRBV15 and J usage is TRBJ1-2; a weak D match, TRBD1 (6 bases). V was shortened by 5 bases and J by 8 bases, with 21 bases between the two germline ends. Germline CDR1 and CDR2: LNHNV and YYDKDF (reference sequence). The length of the CDR3 is 15 residues. In nucleotides, the CDR3 is TGTGCCACCAGCGGCGGACAGTTTACGGGTTCCGGCTACACCTTC. Encoded protein: CATSGGQFTGSGYTF.

The chain employs TRBV5-1 and TRBJ1-4; D is possibly TRBD1 (6 bases). CDR1 is SGHRS and CDR2 is YFSETQ in the germline V gene. The CDR3 contains 15 residues. V lost 4 bases and J lost 7, with 17 bases in between. CDR3: CASSRAVGAGEKLFF. In DNA form, the CDR3 reads TGCGCCAGCAGCCGTGCCGTGGGGGCAGGTGAAAAACTGTTTTTT. Together with reference TRBV5-1 and TRBJ1-4, the CDR3 gives the full variable domain: KAGVTQTPRYLIKTRGQQVTLSCSPISGHRSVSWYQQTPGQGLQFLFEYFSETQRNKGNFPGRFSGRQFSNSRSEMNVSTLELGDSALYLCASSRAVGAGEKLFFGSGTQLSVL.

The genes are TRBV19 and TRBJ2-3, with TRBD2 matching over 15 bases. The CDR3 length is 15 residues. The V gene end was trimmed by 5 bases and the J gene end by 6 bases; junction bases not matched to a gene: 3. Germline V lookup: CDR1 LNHDA, CDR2 SQIVND (reference sequence). In DNA form, the CDR3 reads TGTGCCAGTAGTCGGACTAGCGGGAGGGGTGATACGCAGTATTTT. The encoded protein is CASSRTSGRGDTQYF.

The chain carries TRBV19 and TRBJ2-3; 12 bases align to TRBD2. The CDR3 loop spans 16 amino acids. Trimming removed 5 bases from V and 2 bases from J; junction bases left unmatched: 5. Germline CDR1 LNHDA, CDR2 SQIVND (reference sequence). In DNA, the CDR3 is TGTGCCAGTAGTCCCCTAGCGGGAGGGCCCACAGATACGCAGTATTTT. It encodes CASSPLAGGPTDTQYF.

This clone was observed a few times. In nucleotides, the CDR3 is TGTGCCAGTAGTAGAGGGTCGTATCAGCCCCAGCATTTT. Encoded protein: CASSRGSYQPQHF. The chain employs TRBV19 and TRBJ1-5; D uncertain. The V gene's germline CDR1 is LNHDA and CDR2 SQIVND (reference sequence). Trimming took off 4 bases at V and 5 bases at J, with 9 bases between the two ends. The CDR3 has 13 amino acids.

This clone has just one count. The chain has TRBV6-5 and TRBJ2-7, with D possibly matching TRBD2 (5 bases). V was pared by 5 bases and J by 7 bases, with 12 bases between. Germline assignment: CDR1 MNHEY and CDR2 SVGAGI. The CDR3 contains 12 residues. This CDR3 reads CASSRRSGEQYF. The CDR3 DNA reads TGTGCCAGCAGTAGAAGATCGGGGGAGCAGTACTTC.

Regarding this clone: One end of the junction is discordant with germline, which a read error may explain. The J gene is TRBJ2-7, the V gene TRBV10-3; 10 bases fit TRBD1. The CDR3 covers 10 residues. Germline V CDR1 and CDR2: ENHRY, SYGVKD. The CDR3: CAIGDRGSDF. Here the CDR3 DNA reads TGTGCCATCGGGGACAGGGGCTCTGACTTC.

The V call is TRBV2, the J call TRBJ2-5; D is possibly TRBD1 (5 bases). Germline CDR1 SNHLY, CDR2 FYNNEI. V gave up 4 bases and J gave up 2 bases, with 8 bases separating them. CDR3 length: 13 residues. The CDR3: CASSGGRQETQYF. Written as DNA, the CDR3 is TGTGCCAGCAGTGGGGGCCGGCAAGAGACCCAGTACTTC. The entire variable domain, with the rest obtained from reference TRBV2 and TRBJ2-5, is as follows: EPEVTQTPSHQVTQMGQEVILRCVPISNHLYFYWYRQILGQKVEFLVSFYNNEISEKSEIFDDQFSVERPDGSNFTLKIRSTKLEDSAMYFCASSGGRQETQYFGPGTRLLVL.

The genes are TRBV4-2 and TRBJ2-7; 9 nucleotides match TRBD2. V dropped 0 bases and J dropped 7; count of bases not matched to a gene: 4. This CDR3 is 14 amino acids long. Per the germline V gene, CDR1 is LGHNA and CDR2 is YNFKEQ. The DNA of the CDR3 is TGTGCCAGCAGCCAAGATCGGCTAGCGGGAGAGCAGTACTTC. Encoded protein: CASSQDRLAGEQYF.

The CDR3 here is CASTMTFRGFTGELFF. CDR3 nucleotides: TGTGCCAGCACAATGACTTTTAGGGGGTTCACCGGGGAGCTGTTTTTT. This rearrangement joins TRBV28 to TRBJ2-2; weak D call: TRBD1 (6 bases). CDR1 and CDR2 (germline): MDHEN, SYDVKM. The V end lost 7 bases, the J end lost 4 bases, and 19 bases lay between the germline ends. CDR3 length: 16 residues.

V and J are TRBV6-6 and TRBJ2-7; 7 bases line up with TRBD1. Germline trimming cut 5 bases from V and 3 bases from J; bases unmatched to any gene: 4. Per germline, CDR1 MNHNY and CDR2 SVGAGI (reference sequence). The CDR3 is made up of 13 amino acids. The CDR3 DNA reads as TGTGCCAGCAGTACCAACAGGGGCTACGAGCAGTACTTC. It encodes CASSTNRGYEQYF.